The clone carrying this T cell receptor beta chain was found a few times. This sample is part of a study of radiotherapy plus CTLA-4 blockade in lung cancer. Across the study: Among enrolled patients, over 15% responded and roughly 30% achieved disease control.

With 4 bases clipped from V and 12 bases from J, the junction kept 24 bases outside the gene matches. Looked up from germline, CDR1 is WNHNN and CDR2 is SYGVQD (reference sequence). The CDR3 spans 20 residues. Method: immunoSEQ multiplex PCR; TCRdb's copy keeps in-frame clones and lacks some. The data show around 82,000 clones, approximately 86% seen once. This chain links TRBV10-1 with TRBJ1-6, with 10 bases identical to TRBD1. The sample consisted of peripheral blood, taken from a patient treated with radiotherapy plus ipilimumab. The sequence derives from a human donor with non-small cell lung cancer that progressed on radiotherapy plus ipilimumab. The CDR3 DNA follows: TGCGCCAGCAGTGCAAGAAAGTCCCGGGACAGGGGCAGTCCGTCGGGACCCCTCCACTTT. Its translation is CASSARKSRDRGSPSGPLHF.